Here is one T cell receptor beta chain with its context. The sample is drawn from a study of blood T cell repertoires in COVID-19. Across the study: PBMCs, B-cell-depleted T cells, or T cells were the source of the cDNA or gDNA that made up the material.

Per the original methods: Reference gene primer amplification yielded estimated nucleated cell counts. The table came from immunoSEQ multiplex PCR; TCRdb's copy has only in-frame clones and leaves some out. The V and J calls and clone size are taken from that table; D and trimming were inferred from the DNA. The profile covers 120,000 to 150,000 clones, with about nine tenths appearing a single time and 8% to 11% taken by the ten largest. The CDR3 length is 13 residues. Germline V lookup: CDR1 SGHDT, CDR2 YYEEEE. The junction had 0 bases not matched to a gene; V was cut back by 0 bases and J by 4 bases.

The rearrangement links TRBV5-6 to TRBJ2-7; 8 positions match TRBD1. The sample was peripheral blood. The clonotype originates from a man aged 45-65 years with active or convalescent COVID-19. The CDR3 sequence is CASSLDRGYEQYF. CDR3 nucleotide sequence: TGTGCCAGCAGCTTGGACAGGGGGTACGAGCAGTACTTC.